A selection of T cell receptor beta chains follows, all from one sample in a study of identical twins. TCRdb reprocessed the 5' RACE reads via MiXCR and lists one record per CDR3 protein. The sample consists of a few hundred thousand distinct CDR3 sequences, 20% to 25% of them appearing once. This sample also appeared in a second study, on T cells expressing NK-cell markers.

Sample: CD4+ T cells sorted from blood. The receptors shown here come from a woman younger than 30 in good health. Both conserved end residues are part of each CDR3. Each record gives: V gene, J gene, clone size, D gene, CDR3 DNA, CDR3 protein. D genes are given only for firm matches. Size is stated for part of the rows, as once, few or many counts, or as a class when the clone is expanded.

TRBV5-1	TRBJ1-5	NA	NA	TGCGCCAGCAGCTTGGAAGGGCATCAGCCCCAGCATTTT	CASSLEGHQPQHF
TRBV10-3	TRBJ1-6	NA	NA	TGTGCCATCAGTGGTAGGAACGATTCACCCCTCCACTTT	CAISGRNDSPLHF
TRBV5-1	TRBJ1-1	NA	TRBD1	TGCGCCAGCAGCCCCGGGACAGGGCCTGAAGCTTTCTTT	CASSPGTGPEAFF
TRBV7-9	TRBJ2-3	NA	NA	TGTGCCAGCAGCCCGTTGGGCACAGATACGCAGTATTTT	CASSPLGTDTQYF
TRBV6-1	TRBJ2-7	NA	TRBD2	TGTGCCAGCAGCCTATACACCGGGACTAGCGGCACTTACGAGCAGTACTTC	CASSLYTGTSGTYEQYF
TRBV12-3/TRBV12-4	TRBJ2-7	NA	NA	TGTGCCAGCAGTTTAACCGTTCTCTACGAGCAGTACTTC	CASSLTVLYEQYF
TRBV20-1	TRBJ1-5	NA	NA	TGCAGTGCCGTCAACGGCAATCAGCCCCAGCATTTT	CSAVNGNQPQHF
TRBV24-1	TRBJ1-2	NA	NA	TGTGCCACCAGTGATTCGGGACGGAACTATGGCTACACCTTC	CATSDSGRNYGYTF
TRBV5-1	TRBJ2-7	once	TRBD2	TGCGCCAGCAGCTCAGTAGCGGGGTCCTACGAGCAGTACTTC	CASSSVAGSYEQYF
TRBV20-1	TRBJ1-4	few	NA	TGCAGTATCGAACGGAGCAGGCTTAATGAAAAACTGTTTTTT	CSIERSRLNEKLFF
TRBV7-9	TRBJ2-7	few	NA	TGTGCCAGCAGCTTAGTAGGCCAAGAGCAGTACTTC	CASSLVGQEQYF
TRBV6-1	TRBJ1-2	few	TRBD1	TGTGCCAGCAGTGACCCATGGACAGGGGGTTCCTATGGCTACACCTTC	CASSDPWTGGSYGYTF
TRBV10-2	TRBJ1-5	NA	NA	TGCGCCAGCAGTGAAGTCCCCGATCAGCCCCAGCATTTT	CASSEVPDQPQHF
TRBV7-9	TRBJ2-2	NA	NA	TGTGCCAGCAGCTTGGCCGGGTGGACCGGGGAGCTGTTTTTT	CASSLAGWTGELFF
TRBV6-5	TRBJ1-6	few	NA	TGTGCCAGCAGTTACTCGAGGCAGGGCAGCTCCTATAATTCACCCCTCCACTTT	CASSYSRQGSSYNSPLHF
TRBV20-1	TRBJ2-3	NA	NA	TGCAGTGCTACCTTGGATACGCAGTATTTT	CSATLDTQYF
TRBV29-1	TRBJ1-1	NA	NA	TGCAGCGTTGCCGACCTCCTGGACACTGAAGCTTTCTTT	CSVADLLDTEAFF